This T cell receptor beta chain is drawn from a study of T-cell reconstitution after alpha-beta-depleted transplantation in children. Researchers prepared the TCRbeta library using unique molecular identifiers, the study reports. In TCRdb, the PCR reads were re-called with MiXCR into one record per CDR3 protein. The repertoire holds about 590,000 distinct CDR3 sequences, over 10% seen once, with 2.2% in the top ten. Study outcomes and limitations: T-cell counts and diversity were attributed mostly to newly produced T cells one year after transplant. After transplant, at about two months, alpha-beta T cells were reportedly derived from several hundred expanded graft clones. High day-60 TCRbeta diversity in some patients came from surviving recipient T cells and thymic progenitors.

This clonotype occurred a few times. Its specificity is not known. CDR3 length: 14 amino acids. The germline V gene encodes CDR1 DFQATT and CDR2 SNEGSKA (reference sequence). V was shortened by 3 bases and J by 0 bases, with 9 bases between the two germline ends. The sequence was collected from a male patient younger than 18 who had a stem cell transplant for acute myeloid leukemia, so the T cells may come from the graft donor. V is TRBV20-1 and J is TRBJ2-1; tentative D call: TRBD2 (6 bases). The sample consisted of PBMCs, mostly from graft donor cells, taken 360 days after TCRalphabeta/CD19-depleted stem cell transplant. CDR3 loop: CSASGSPSYNEQFF. The CDR3 DNA sequence: TGCAGTGCTAGCGGGAGCCCCTCCTACAATGAGCAGTTCTTC.